This T cell receptor (beta chain) was found in a study of blood T cells in healthy people across ages. In regard to this clonotype: What it binds is not known.

The sample, about 9.7 milliliters of peripheral blood, was drawn from each donor. V dropped 5 bases and J dropped 4 bases, with 11 bases sitting between them. Germline-derived CDR1 and CDR2 are MDHEN and SYDVKM. This CDR3 contains 14 residues. Study findings and constraints: The long-lived group displayed more naive CD4+ cells, plus higher diversity, than the aged donors did. Diversity estimated from one million T cells was considered an underestimate. Age brought a roughly linear fall in TCR beta diversity measured per million T cells.

The authors ran a second PCR of 7 to 11 cycles using a sample-barcoded 5' primer and a J-beta primer mix. TCRdb passed the 5' RACE reads through MiXCR, listing each CDR3 protein once. The table records 550,000 to 600,000 distinct CDR3 sequences, 27% of them present only once. The TCR sequence derives from a woman between 65 and 79 years old in good health. The material sequenced was blood. The chain joins TRBV28 to TRBJ2-2; perhaps TRBD1 as D (5 bases). CDR3 nucleotides: TGTGCCAGCAGTCAAGGGGCCTCCACCGGGGAGCTGTTTTTT. This codes for CASSQGASTGELFF.